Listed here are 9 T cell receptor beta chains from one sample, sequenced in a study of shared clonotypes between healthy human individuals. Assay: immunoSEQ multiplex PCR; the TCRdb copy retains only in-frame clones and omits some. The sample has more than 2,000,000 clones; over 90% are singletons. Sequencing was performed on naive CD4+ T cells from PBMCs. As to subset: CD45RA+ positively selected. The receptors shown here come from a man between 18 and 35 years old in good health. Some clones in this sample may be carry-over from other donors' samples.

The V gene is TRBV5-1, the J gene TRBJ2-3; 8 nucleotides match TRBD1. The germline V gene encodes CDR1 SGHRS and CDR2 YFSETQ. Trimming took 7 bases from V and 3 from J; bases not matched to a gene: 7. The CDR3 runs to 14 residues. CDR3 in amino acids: CASEGQGATDTQYF. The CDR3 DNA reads TGCGCCAGCGAAGGCCAGGGGGCGACAGATACGCAGTATTTT.

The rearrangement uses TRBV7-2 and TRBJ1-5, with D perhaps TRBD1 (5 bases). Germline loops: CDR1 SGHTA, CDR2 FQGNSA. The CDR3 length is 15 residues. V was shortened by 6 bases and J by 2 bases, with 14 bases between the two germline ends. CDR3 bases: TGTGCCAGCAGTCGGGACGGAGGGGGCAATCAGCCCCAGCATTTT. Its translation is CASSRDGGGNQPQHF.

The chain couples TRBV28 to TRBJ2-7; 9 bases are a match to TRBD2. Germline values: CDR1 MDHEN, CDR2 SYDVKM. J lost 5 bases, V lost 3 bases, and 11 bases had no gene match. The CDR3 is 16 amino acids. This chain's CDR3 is CASSLGGSGGVHEQYF. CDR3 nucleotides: TGTGCCAGCAGTTTGGGTGGTAGCGGGGGTGTCCACGAGCAGTACTTC.

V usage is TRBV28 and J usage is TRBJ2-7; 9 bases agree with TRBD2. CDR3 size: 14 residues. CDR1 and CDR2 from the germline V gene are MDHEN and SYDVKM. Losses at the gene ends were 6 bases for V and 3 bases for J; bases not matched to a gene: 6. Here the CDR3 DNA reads TGTGCCAGCAGAGTGGGACTAGCTTTCTACGAGCAGTACTTC. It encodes CASRVGLAFYEQYF.

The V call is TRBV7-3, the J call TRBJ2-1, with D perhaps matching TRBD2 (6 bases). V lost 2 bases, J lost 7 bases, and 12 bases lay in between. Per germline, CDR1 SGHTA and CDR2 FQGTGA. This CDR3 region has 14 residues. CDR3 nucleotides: TGTGCCAGCAGCTTAGGTAATGGAGGGAATGAGCAGTTCTTC. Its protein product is CASSLGNGGNEQFF.

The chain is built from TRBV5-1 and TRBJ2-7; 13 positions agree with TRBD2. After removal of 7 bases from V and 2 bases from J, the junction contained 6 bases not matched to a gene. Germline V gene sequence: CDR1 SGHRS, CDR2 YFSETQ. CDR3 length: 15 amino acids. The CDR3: CASGPGLAGPYEQYF. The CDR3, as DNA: TGCGCCAGCGGACCGGGACTAGCGGGACCCTACGAGCAGTACTTC.

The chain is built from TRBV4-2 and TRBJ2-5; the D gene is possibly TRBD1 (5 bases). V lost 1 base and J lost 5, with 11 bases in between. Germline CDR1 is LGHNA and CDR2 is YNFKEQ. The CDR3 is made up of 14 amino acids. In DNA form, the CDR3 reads TGTGCCAGCAGCCAAGCGCAGGGATGGGAGACCCAGTACTTC. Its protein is CASSQAQGWETQYF.

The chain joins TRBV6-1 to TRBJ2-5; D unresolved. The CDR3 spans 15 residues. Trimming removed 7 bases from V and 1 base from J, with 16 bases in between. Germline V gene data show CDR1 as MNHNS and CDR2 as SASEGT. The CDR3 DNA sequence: TGTGCCAGCAATATAGACCTGTGGGTCCAAGAGACCCAGTACTTC. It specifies CASNIDLWVQETQYF.

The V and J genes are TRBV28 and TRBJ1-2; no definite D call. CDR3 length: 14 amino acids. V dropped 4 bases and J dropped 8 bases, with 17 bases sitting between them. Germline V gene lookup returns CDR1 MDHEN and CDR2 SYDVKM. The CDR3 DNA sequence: TGTGCCAGCAGTTCCCCTAATCTAGTCCGGGGCTACACCTTC. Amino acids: CASSSPNLVRGYTF.